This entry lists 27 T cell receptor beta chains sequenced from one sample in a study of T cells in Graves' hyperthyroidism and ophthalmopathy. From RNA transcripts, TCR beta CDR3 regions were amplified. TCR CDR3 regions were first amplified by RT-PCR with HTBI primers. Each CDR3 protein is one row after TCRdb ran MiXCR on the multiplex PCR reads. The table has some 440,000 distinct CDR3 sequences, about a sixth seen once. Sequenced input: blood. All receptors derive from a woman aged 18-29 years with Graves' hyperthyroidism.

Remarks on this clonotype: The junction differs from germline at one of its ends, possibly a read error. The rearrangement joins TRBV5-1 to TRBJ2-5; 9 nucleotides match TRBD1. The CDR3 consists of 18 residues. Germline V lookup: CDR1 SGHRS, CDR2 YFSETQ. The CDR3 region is CASSLGLRDRELEETQYF. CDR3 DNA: TGTGCCAGCAGCTTAGGACTCCGGGACAGGGAATTGGAAGAGACCCAGTACTTC.

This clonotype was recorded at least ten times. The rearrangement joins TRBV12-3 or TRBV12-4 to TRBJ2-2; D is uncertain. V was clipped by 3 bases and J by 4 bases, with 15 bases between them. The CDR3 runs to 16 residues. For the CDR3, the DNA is TGTGCCAGCAGTTTTTACGGACCCCGGAGCACCGGGGAGCTGTTTTTT. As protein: CASSFYGPRSTGELFF.

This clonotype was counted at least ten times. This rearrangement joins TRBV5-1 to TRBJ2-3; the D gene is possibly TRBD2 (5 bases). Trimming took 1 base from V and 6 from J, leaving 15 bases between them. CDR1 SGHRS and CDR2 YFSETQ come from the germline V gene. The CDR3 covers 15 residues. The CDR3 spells CASSLMGIWEDTQYF. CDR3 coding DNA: TGCGCCAGCAGCTTGATGGGGATATGGGAGGATACGCAGTATTTT.

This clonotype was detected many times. CDR3 DNA: TGTGCCAGCAGTCCTCGCGACAGGGGGGATCAGCCCCAGCATTTT. This encodes CASSPRDRGDQPQHF. This rearrangement joins TRBV12-3 or TRBV12-4 to TRBJ1-5; 9 nucleotides align to TRBD1. V trimming: 5 bases; J trimming: 5 bases; junction bases outside the gene matches: 7. The CDR3 loop spans 15 amino acids.

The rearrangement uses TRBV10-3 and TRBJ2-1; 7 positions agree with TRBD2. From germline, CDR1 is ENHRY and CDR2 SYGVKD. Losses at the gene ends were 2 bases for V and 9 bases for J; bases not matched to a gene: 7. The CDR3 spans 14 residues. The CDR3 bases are TGTGCCATCAGTGAGCGGGGGGATTACGGTGAGCAGTTCTTC. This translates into CAISERGDYGEQFF.

The CDR3 bases are TGTGCCAGCAAGCCTCGGGGGGCCGTCACAGATACGCAGTATTTT. It codes for CASKPRGAVTDTQYF. The chain uses TRBV6-1 and TRBJ2-3; weak D call: TRBD2 (7 bases). Germline V lookup: CDR1 MNHNS, CDR2 SASEGT. Trimming left V 7 bases short and J 2 bases short, with 16 bases between. The CDR3 contains 15 residues.

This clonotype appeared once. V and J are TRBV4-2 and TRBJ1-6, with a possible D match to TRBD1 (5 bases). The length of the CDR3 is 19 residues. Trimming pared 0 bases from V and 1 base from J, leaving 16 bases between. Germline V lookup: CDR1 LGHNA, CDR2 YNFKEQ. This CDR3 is CASSQENGRGVSYNSPLHF. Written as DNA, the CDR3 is TGTGCCAGCAGCCAAGAAAACGGCAGAGGGGTTTCCTATAATTCACCCCTCCACTTT.

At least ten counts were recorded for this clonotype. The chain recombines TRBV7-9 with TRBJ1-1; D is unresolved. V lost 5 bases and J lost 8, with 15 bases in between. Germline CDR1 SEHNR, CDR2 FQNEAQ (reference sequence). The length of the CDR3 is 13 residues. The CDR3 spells CASSPKDSSEAFF. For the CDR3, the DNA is TGTGCCAGCAGCCCAAAGGATAGTTCAGAAGCTTTCTTT.

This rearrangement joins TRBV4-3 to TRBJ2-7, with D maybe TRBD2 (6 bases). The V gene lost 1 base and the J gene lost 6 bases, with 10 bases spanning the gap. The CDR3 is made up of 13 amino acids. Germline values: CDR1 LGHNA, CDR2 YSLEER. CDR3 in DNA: TGCGCCAGCAGCCAAGCCGCGGGGCGCGAGCAGTACTTC. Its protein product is CASSQAAGREQYF.

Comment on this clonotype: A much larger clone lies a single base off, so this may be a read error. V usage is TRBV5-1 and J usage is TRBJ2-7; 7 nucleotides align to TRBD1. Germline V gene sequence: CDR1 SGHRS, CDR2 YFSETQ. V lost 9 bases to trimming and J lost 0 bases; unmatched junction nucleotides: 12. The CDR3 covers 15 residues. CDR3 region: CANKEGDSSSYEQYF. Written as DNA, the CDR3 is TGCGCCAACAAAGAAGGGGACAGCAGCTCCTACGAGCAGTACTTC.

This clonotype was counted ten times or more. The CDR3 spells CASSLRQDDNQPQHF. CDR3 nucleotides: TGTGCCAGCAGTTTACGACAGGATGACAATCAGCCCCAGCATTTT. The chain joins TRBV27 to TRBJ1-5, with D possibly TRBD1 on 6 matching bases. V lost 2 bases and J lost 3, with 11 bases in between. The CDR3 extends over 15 amino acids. CDR1 and CDR2 from the germline V gene are MNHEY and SMNVEV (reference sequence).

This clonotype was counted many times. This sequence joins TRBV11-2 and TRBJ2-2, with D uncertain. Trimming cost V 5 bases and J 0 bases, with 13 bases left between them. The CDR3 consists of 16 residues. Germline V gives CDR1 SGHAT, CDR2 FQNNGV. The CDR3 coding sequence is TGTGCCAGCAGCCTGGCGGCAGGTGCGAACACCGGGGAGCTGTTTTTT. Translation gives CASSLAAGANTGELFF.

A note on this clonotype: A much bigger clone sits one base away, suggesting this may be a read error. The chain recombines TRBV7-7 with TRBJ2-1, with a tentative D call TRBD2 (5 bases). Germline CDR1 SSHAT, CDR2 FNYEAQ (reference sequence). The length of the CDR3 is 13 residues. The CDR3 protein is CASSHRRGNEQFF. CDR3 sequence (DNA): TGTGCTAGCAGTCACCGTCGGGGCAATGAGCAGTTCTTC. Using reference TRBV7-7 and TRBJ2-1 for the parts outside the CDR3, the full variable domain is GAGVSQSPRYKVTKRGQDVTLRCDPISSHATLYWYQQALGQGPEFLTYFNYEAQPDKSGLPSDRFSAERPEGSISTLTIQRTEQRDSAMYRCASSHRRGNEQFFGPGTRLTVL.

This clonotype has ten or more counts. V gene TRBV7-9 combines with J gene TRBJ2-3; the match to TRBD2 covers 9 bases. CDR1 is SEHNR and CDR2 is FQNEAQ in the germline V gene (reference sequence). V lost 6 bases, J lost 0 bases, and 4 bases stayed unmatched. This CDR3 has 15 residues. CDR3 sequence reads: CASRDSGGSTDTQYF. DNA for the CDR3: TGTGCCAGCAGGGATAGCGGGGGAAGCACAGATACGCAGTATTTT.

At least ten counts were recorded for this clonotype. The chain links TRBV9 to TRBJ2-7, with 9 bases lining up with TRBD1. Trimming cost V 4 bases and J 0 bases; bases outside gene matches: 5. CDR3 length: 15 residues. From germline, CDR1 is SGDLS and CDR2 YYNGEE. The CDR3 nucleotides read TGTGCCAGCAGCCCGACAGGGGGTTTCTCCTACGAGCAGTACTTC. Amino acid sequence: CASSPTGGFSYEQYF.

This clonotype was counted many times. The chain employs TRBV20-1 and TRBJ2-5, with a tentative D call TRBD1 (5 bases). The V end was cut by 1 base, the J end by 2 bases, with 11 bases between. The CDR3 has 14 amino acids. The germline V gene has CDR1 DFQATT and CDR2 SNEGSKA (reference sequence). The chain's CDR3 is CSARAMQGQETQYF. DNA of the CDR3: TGCAGTGCTAGAGCTATGCAGGGTCAAGAGACCCAGTACTTC.

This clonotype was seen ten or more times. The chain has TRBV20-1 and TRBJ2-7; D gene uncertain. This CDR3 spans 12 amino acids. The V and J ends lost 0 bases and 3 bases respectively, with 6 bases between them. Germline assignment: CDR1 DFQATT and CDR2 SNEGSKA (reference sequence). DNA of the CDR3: TGCAGTGCTAGAGAGGGTTTCTACGAGCAGTACTTC. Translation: CSAREGFYEQYF.

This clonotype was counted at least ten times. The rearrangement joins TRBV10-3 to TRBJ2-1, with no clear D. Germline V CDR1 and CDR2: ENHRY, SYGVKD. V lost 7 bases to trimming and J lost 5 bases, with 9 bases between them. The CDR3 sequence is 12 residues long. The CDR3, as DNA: TGTGCCATCAACCGAGGCAACAATGAGCAGTTCTTC. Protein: CAINRGNNEQFF.

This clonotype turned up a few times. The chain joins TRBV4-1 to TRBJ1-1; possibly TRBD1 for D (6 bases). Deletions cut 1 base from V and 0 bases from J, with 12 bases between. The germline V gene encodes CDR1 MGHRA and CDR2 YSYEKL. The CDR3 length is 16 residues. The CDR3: CASSQVLQGLNTEAFF. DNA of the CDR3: TGCGCCAGCAGCCAAGTATTACAGGGTTTGAACACTGAAGCTTTCTTT.

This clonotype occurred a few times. The CDR3 here is CSARDLVGAAPSGELFF. CDR3 bases: TGCAGTGCTAGAGATTTGGTCGGGGCAGCTCCCTCCGGGGAGCTGTTTTTT. The chain recombines TRBV20-1 with TRBJ2-2; TRBD1 or TRBD2 may be the D gene (5 bases each). V was shortened by 0 bases and J by 6 bases, with 20 bases between the two germline ends. Germline lookup yields CDR1 DFQATT and CDR2 SNEGSKA (reference sequence). The CDR3 covers 17 residues.

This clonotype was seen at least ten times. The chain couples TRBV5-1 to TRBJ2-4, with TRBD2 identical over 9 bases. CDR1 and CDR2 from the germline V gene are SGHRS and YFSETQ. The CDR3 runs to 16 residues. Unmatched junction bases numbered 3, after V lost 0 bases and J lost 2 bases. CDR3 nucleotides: TGCGCCAGCAGCTTGGCTAGCGGGGAAACCAAAAACATTCAGTACTTC. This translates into CASSLASGETKNIQYF.

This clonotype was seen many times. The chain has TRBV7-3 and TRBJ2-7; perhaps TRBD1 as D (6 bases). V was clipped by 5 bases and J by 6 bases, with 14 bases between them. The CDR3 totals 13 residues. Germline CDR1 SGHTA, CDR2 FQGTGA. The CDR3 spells CASSETGSGEQYF. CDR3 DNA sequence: TGTGCCAGCAGCGAGACAGGAAGCGGCGAGCAGTACTTC.

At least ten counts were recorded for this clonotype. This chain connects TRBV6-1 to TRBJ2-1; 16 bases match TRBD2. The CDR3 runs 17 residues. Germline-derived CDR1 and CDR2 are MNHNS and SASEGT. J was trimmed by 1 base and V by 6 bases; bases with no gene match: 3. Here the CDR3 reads CASRGLAGGLSYNEQFF. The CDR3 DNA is TGTGCCAGCAGGGGACTAGCGGGGGGGCTATCCTACAATGAGCAGTTCTTC.

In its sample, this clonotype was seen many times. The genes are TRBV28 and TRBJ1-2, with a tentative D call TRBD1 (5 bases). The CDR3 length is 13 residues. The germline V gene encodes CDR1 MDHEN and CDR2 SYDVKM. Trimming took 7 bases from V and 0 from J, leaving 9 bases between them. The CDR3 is CASMDKTNYGYTF. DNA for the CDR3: TGTGCCAGCATGGACAAGACTAACTATGGCTACACCTTC.

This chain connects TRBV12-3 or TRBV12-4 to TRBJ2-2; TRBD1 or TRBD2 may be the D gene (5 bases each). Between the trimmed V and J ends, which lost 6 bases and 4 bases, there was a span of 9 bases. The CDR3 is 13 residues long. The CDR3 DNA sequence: TGTGCCAGCAGCCGGGACGGCACCGGGGAGCTGTTTTTT. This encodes CASSRDGTGELFF.

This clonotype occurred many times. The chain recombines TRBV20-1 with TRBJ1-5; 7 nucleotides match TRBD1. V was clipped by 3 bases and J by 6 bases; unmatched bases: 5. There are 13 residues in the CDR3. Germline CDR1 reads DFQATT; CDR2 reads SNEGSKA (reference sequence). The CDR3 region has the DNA TGCAGTGCTAGCGAGGGGGCTAGTCAGCCCCAGCATTTT. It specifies CSASEGASQPQHF.

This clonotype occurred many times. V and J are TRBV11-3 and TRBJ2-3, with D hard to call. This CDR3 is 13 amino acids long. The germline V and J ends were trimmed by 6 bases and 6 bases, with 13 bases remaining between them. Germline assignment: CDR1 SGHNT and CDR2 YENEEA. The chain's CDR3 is CASSFFTPDTQYF. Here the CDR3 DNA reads TGTGCCAGCAGTTTTTTTACCCCGGATACGCAGTATTTT.